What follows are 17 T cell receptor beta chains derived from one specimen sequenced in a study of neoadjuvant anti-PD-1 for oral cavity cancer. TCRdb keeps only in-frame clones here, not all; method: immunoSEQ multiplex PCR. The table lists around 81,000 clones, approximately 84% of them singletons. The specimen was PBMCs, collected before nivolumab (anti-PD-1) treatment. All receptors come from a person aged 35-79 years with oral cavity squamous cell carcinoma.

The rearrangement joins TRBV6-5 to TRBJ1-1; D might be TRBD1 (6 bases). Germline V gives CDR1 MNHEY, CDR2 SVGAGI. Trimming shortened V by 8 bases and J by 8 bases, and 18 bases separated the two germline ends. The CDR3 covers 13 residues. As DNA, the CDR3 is TGTGCCAGCCTTACTCCCGTGGGGGGCGAAGCTTTCTTT. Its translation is CASLTPVGGEAFF.

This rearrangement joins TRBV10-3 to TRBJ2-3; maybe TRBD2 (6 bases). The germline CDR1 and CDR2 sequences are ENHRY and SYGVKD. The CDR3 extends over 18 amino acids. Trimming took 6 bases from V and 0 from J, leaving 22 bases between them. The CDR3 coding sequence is TGTGCCATCAGCCCCGGGACTTATAGCGGACTAAGCACAGATACGCAGTATTTT. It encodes CAISPGTYSGLSTDTQYF.

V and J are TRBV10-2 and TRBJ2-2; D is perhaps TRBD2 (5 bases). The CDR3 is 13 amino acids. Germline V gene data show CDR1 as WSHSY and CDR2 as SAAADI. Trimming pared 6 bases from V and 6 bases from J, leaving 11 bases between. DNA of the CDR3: TGCGCCAGCAGGTCCGGGATGGCCGGGGAGCTGTTTTTT. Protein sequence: CASRSGMAGELFF.

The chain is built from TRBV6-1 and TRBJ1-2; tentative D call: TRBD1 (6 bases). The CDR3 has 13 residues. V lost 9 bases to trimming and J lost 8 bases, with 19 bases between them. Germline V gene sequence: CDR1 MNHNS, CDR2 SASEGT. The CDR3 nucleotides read TGTGCCAGTCGTACGGGGGCGGGGGACGGCTACACCTTC. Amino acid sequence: CASRTGAGDGYTF.

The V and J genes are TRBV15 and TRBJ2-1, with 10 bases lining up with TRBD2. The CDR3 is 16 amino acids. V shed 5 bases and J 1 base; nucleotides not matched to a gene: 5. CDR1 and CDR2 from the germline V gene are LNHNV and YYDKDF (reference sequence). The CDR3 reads CATSGGLALSYNEQFF. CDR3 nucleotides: TGTGCCACCAGCGGGGGACTAGCGCTTTCCTACAATGAGCAGTTCTTC. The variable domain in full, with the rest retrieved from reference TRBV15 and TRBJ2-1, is DAMVIQNPRYQVTQFGKPVTLSCSQTLNHNVMYWYQQKSSQAPKLLFHYYDKDFNNEADTPDNFQSRRPNTSFCFLDIRSPGLGDTAMYLCATSGGLALSYNEQFFGPGTRLTVL.

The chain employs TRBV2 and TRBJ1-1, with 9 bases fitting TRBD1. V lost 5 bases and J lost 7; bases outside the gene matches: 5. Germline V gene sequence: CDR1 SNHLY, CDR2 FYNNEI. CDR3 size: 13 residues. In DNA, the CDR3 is TGTGCCAGCAGTTACAGGGGGCAGAGTGAAGCTTTCTTT. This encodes CASSYRGQSEAFF.

The DNA for the CDR3 is TGTGCCAGCAGCCCCCGGACTAGCGCATACCAAGAGACCCAGTACTTC. Translating it yields CASSPRTSAYQETQYF. This chain connects TRBV7-8 to TRBJ2-5; 9 bases are shared with TRBD2. The CDR3 contains 16 residues. Trimming removed 5 bases from V and 0 bases from J; junction bases left unmatched: 7. Germline assignment: CDR1 SGHVS and CDR2 FQNEAQ.

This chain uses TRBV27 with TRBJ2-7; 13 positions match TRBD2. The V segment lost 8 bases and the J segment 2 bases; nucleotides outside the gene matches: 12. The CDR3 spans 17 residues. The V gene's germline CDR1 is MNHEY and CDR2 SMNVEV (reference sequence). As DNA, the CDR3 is TGTGCCAGCCGACACCGGACTAGCGGGAGTAGCACCTACGAGCAGTACTTC. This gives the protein CASRHRTSGSSTYEQYF.

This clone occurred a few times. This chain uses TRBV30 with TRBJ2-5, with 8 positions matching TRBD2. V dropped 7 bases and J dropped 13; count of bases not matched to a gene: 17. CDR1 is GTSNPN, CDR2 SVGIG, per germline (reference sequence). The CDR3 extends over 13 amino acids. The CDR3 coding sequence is TGTGCCTCCGCATCCGGGACTAGAGGAAAAGGGTACTTC. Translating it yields CASASGTRGKGYF.

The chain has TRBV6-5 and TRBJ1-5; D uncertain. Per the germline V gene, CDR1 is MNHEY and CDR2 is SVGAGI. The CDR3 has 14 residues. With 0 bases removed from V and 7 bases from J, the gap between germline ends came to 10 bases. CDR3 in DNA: TGTGCCAGCAGTTACTCGACTGGAGCCCAGCCCCAGCATTTT. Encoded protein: CASSYSTGAQPQHF.

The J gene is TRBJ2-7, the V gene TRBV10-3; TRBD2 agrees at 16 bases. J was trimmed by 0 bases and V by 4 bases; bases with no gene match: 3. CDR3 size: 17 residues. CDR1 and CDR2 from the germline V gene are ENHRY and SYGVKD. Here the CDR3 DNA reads TGTGCCATCAGTGCCGGGACTAGCGGGAGGGGCTCCTACGAGCAGTACTTC. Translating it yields CAISAGTSGRGSYEQYF.

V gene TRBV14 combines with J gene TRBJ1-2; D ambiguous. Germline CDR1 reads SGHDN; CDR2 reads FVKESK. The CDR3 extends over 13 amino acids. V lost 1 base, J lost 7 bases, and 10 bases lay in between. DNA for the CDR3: TGTGCCAGCAGCCAAGCCGGGTTCGTTGGCTACACCTTC. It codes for CASSQAGFVGYTF.

The CDR3 coding sequence is TGTGCCAGCAGTCGTACGACAGCGATCAATCAGCCCCAGCATTTT. This sequence encodes CASSRTTAINQPQHF. The chain uses TRBV11-2 and TRBJ1-5, with a weak D call TRBD1 (5 bases). V lost 6 bases and J 3 bases, leaving 15 bases between the germline ends. The germline gives CDR1 SGHAT, CDR2 FQNNGV. The CDR3 loop spans 15 amino acids. The entire variable domain, with the rest obtained from reference TRBV11-2 and TRBJ1-5, is as follows: EAGVAQSPRYKIIEKRQSVAFWCNPISGHATLYWYQQILGQGPKLLIQFQNNGVVDDSQLPKDRFSAERLKGVDSTLKIQPAKLEDSAVYLCASSRTTAINQPQHFGDGTRLSIL.

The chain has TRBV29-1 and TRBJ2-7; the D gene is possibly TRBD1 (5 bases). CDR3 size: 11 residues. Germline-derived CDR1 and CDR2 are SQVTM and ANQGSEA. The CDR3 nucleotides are TGCAGTGCTGGGGCGAGCTACGAGCAGTACTTC. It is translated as CSAGASYEQYF.

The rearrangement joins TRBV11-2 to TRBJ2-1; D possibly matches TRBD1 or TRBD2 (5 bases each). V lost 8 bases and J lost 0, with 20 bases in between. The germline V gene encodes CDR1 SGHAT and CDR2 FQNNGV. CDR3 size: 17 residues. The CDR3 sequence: CASLKGLALSSYNEQFF. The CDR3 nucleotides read TGTGCCAGCCTAAAGGGGCTAGCCCTTAGCTCCTACAATGAGCAGTTCTTC.

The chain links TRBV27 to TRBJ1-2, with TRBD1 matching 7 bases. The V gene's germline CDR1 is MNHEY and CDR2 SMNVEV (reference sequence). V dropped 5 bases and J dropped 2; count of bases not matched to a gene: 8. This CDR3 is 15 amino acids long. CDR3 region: CASSLTRGENYGYTF. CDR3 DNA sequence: TGTGCCAGCAGTCTTACCAGGGGGGAAAACTATGGCTACACCTTC.

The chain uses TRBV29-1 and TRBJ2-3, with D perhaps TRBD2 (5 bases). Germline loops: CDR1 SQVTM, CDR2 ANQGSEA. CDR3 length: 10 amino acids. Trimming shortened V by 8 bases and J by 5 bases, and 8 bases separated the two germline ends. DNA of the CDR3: TGCAGCCATGGAGGAGATACGCAGTATTTT. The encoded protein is CSHGGDTQYF.